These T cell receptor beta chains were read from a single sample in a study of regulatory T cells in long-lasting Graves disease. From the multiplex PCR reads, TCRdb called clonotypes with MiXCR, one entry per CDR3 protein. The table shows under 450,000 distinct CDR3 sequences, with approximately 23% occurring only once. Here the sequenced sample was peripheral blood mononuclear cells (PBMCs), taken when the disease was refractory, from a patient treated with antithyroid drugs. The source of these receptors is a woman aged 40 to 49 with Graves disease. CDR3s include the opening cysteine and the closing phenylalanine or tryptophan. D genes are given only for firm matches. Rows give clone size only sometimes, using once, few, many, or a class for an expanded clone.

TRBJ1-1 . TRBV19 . CASIPGLGFGNTEAFF TGTGCCAGTATCCCGGGTCTGGGTTTTGGGAACACTGAAGCTTTCTTT
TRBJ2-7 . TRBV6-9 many CASSFGPGDEQYF TGTGCCAGCAGTTTCGGACCAGGGGACGAGCAGTACTTC
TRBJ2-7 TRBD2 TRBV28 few CASRPGLVAEQYF TGTGCCAGCAGGCCGGGACTAGTCGCCGAGCAGTACTTC
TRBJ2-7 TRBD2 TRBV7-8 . CASSLIIGGSAYEQYF TGTGCCAGCAGCTTAATTATCGGCGGGAGCGCCTACGAGCAGTACTTC
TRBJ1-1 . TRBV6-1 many CASSEQDMNTEAFF TGTGCCAGCAGTGAACAGGACATGAACACTGAAGCTTTCTTT
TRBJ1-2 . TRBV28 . CASSFVMGIAGYTF TGTGCCAGCAGTTTTGTGATGGGGATAGCTGGCTACACCTTC
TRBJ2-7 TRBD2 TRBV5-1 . CASSSQPGTSYEQYF TGCGCCAGCAGCTCCCAACCGGGGACTAGCTACGAGCAGTACTTC
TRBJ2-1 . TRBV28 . CASQPWSSYNEQFF TGTGCCAGCCAACCTTGGAGCTCCTACAATGAGCAGTTCTTC
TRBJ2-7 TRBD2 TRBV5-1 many CASSFAREVPLFEQYF TGCGCCAGCAGCTTTGCGCGGGAGGTCCCCCTTTTCGAGCAGTACTTC
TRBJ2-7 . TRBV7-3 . CASSLTGWSGDEQYF TGTGCCAGCAGCTTAACCGGTTGGAGTGGCGACGAGCAGTACTTC
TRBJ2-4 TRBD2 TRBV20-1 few CSAKEKTSLAKNIQYF TGCAGTGCTAAAGAGAAGACTAGCCTAGCCAAAAACATTCAGTACTTC
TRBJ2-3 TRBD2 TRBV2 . CASSAVERERADTQYF TGTGCCAGCAGCGCCGTGGAGCGGGAGAGGGCAGATACGCAGTATTTT
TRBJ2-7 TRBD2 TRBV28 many CASSLSGYRDGTSPYF TGTGCCAGCAGTTTAAGTGGTTACAGGGACGGGACTAGTCCGTACTTC
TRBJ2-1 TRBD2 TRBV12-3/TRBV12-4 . CASRPSSGSYNEQFF TGTGCCAGCAGACCTTCTAGCGGCTCCTACAATGAGCAGTTCTTC
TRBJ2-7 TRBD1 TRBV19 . CASSIGTGDYEQYF TGTGCCAGTAGTATTGGGACAGGGGATTACGAGCAGTACTTC
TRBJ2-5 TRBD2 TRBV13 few CASSLRGSSGRGETQYF TGTGCCAGCAGCTTAAGGGGTTCTAGCGGGAGAGGGGAGACCCAGTACTTC
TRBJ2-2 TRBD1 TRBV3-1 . CASSQQGAYTGELFF TGTGCCAGCAGTCAACAGGGGGCTTATACCGGGGAGCTGTTTTTT
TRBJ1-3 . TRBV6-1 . CASSVFRDISGNTIYF TGTGCCAGCAGTGTCTTCCGGGACATCTCTGGAAACACCATATATTTT
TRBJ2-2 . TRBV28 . CASSSLLGLNTGELFF TGTGCCAGCTCATCCCTCCTCGGGTTGAACACCGGGGAGCTGTTTTTT
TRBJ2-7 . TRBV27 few CASSPFGGRGGTISYEQYF TGTGCCAGCAGCCCTTTTGGGGGCCGAGGGGGGACTATCTCCTACGAGCAGTACTTC
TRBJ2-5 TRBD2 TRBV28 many CASSLGRPGIAGETQYF TGTGCCAGCAGTTTAGGACGGCCCGGGATAGCGGGAGAGACCCAGTACTTC
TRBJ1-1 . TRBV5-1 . CASSLWPQGGGTEAFF TGCGCCAGCAGCTTGTGGCCTCAAGGGGGGGGTACTGAAGCTTTCTTT
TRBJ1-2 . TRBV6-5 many CASRYSDPNYGYTF TGTGCCAGCAGATACAGCGATCCTAACTATGGCTACACCTTC
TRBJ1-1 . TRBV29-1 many CSVDVAGDTEAFF TGCAGCGTTGACGTCGCAGGGGACACTGAAGCTTTCTTT
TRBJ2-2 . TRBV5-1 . CASSLESGRTGELFF TGCGCCAGCAGCTTGGAATCAGGGAGGACCGGGGAGCTGTTTTTT
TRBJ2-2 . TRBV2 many CASSRDLNTGELFF TGTGCCAGCAGTAGGGACCTAAACACCGGGGAGCTGTTTTTT
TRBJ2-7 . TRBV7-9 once CASSFTTVGEEQYF TGTGCCAGCAGCTTCACTACAGTGGGGGAGGAGCAGTACTTC
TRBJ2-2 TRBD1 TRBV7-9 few CASAGTGGSGELFF TGTGCCAGCGCCGGGACAGGGGGGTCCGGGGAGCTGTTTTTT
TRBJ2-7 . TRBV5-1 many CASSLADSSYEQYF TGTGCCAGCAGCTTAGCGGACAGCTCCTACGAGCAGTACTTC
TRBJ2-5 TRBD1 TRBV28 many CASSPYSGTGVLEYQETQYF TGTGCCAGCAGTCCTTACTCCGGGACAGGGGTATTAGAGTACCAAGAGACCCAGTACTTC